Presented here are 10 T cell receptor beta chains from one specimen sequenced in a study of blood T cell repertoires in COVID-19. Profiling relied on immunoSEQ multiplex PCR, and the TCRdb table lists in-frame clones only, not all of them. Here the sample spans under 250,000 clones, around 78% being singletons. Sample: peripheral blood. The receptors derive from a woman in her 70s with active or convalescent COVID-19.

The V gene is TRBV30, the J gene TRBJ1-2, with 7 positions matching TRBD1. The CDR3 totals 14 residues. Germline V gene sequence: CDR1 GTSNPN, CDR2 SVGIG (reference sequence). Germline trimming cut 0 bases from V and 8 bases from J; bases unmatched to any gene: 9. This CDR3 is CAWSVAGGGGGYTF. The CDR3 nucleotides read TGTGCCTGGAGTGTAGCGGGAGGGGGCGGAGGCTACACCTTC.

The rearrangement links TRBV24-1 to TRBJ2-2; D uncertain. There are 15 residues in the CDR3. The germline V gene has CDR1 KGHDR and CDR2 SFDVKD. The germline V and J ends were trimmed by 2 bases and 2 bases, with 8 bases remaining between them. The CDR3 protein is CATSDSTENTGELFF. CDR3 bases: TGTGCCACCAGTGATTCCACAGAAAACACCGGGGAGCTGTTTTTT.

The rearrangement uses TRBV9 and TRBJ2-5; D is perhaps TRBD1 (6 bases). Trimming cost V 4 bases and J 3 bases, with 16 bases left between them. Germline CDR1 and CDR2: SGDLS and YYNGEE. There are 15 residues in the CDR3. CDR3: CASSLQGGREETQYF. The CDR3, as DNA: TGTGCCAGCAGCCTTCAAGGGGGAAGAGAAGAGACCCAGTACTTC.

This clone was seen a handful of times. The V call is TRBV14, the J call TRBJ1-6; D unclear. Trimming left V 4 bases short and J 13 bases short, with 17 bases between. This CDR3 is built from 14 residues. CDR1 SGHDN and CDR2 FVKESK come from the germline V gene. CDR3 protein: CASSPGVFPSPLHF. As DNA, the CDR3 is TGTGCCAGCAGCCCCGGGGTTTTCCCTTCCCCCCTCCACTTT.

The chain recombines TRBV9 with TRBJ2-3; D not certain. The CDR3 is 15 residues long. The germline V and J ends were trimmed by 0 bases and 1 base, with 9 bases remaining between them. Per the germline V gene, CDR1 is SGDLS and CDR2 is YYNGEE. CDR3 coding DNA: TGTGCCAGCAGCGTAGGAGGTTTCGGCACAGATACGCAGTATTTT. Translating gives CASSVGGFGTDTQYF.

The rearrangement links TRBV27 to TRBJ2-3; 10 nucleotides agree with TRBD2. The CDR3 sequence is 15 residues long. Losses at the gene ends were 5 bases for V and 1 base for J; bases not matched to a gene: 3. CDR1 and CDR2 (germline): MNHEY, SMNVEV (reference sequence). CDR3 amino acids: CASSAGLAGTDTQYF. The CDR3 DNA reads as TGTGCCAGCAGTGCCGGACTAGCGGGCACAGATACGCAGTATTTT.

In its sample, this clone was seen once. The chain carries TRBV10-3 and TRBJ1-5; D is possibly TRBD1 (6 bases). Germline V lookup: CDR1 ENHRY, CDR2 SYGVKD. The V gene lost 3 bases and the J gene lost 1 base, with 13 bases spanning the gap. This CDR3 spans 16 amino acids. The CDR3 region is CAISEVRGGSNQPQHF. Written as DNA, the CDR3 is TGTGCCATCAGTGAAGTCAGGGGAGGGAGCAATCAGCCCCAGCATTTT.

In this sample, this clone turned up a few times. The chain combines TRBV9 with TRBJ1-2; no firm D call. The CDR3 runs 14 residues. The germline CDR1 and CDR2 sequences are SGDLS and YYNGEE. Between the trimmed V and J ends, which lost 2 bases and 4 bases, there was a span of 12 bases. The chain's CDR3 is CASSVDLTSYGYTF. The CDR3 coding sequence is TGTGCCAGCAGCGTCGATCTGACAAGCTATGGCTACACCTTC.

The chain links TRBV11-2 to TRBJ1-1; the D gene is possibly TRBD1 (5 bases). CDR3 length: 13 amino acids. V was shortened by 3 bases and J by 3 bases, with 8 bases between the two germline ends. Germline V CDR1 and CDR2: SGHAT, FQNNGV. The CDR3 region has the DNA TGTGCCAGCAGCTTTCGCAGGGACACTGAAGCTTTCTTT. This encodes CASSFRRDTEAFF.

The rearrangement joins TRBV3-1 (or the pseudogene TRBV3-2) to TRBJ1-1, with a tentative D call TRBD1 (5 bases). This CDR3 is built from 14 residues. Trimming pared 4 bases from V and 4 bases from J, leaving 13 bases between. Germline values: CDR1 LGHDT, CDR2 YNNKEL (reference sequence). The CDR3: CASSLGPLVTEAFF. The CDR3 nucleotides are TGTGCCAGCAGCCTGGGGCCCCTCGTCACTGAAGCTTTCTTT.